This TCR beta chain originates from a study of shared clonotypes between healthy human individuals. The study's findings and limits: Generation probabilities were higher for clonotypes shared across all four sorted-subset donors than for unshared ones.

In regard to this clone: The antigen remains undetermined.

As defined, naive CD8 cells were CD45RO-negative and positively selected for CCR7, with terminally differentiated effector memory CD45RA+ cells excluded. The CDR3 covers 15 residues. V trimming: 1 base; J trimming: 7 bases; junction bases outside the gene matches: 4. Germline V gene sequence: CDR1 SGHTA, CDR2 FQGNSA. Libraries were prepared by immunoSEQ multiplex PCR; TCRdb keeps only in-frame clonotypes and omits some of them. Of 800,000 to 950,000 clones listed, 96% are singletons. The TCR originated in a man aged 25 to 40 in good health. The sequencing sample was made of naive CD8+ T cells sorted from blood. The V call is TRBV7-2, the J call TRBJ1-4; 9 bases match TRBD1. In DNA form, the CDR3 reads TGTGCCAGCAGCTTAGTCGGGACAGGGTCTGAAAAACTGTTTTTT. As protein: CASSLVGTGSEKLFF.